Shown below are 2 T cell receptor beta chains from a single sample sequenced in a study of shared clonotypes between healthy human individuals. Repertoires were generated with immunoSEQ multiplex PCR, while TCRdb's copy carries only in-frame clones and drops some. Among some 500,000 clones listed, 90% to 96% were seen once. Sequencing input: naive CD4+ T cells sorted from blood. As for subset: CD45RA+ positively selected. The receptors here all came from a woman aged 25 to 39 in good health.

J is TRBJ2-1 and V is TRBV5-1; 11 bases match TRBD2. The germline V gene encodes CDR1 SGHRS and CDR2 YFSETQ. V shed 4 bases, J shed 8 bases, and the junction held 5 bases outside the gene matches. The CDR3 is 14 amino acids. The CDR3 reads CASSETSGSYEQFF. The CDR3 DNA reads as TGCGCCAGCAGCGAAACTAGCGGGAGCTATGAGCAGTTCTTC.

The chain uses TRBV28 and TRBJ2-1; D remains ambiguous. CDR3 length equals 11 residues. The V gene's germline CDR1 is MDHEN and CDR2 SYDVKM. Trimming removed 8 bases from V and 1 base from J, with 3 bases in between. Here the CDR3 DNA reads TGTGCCAGCGGTTCCTACAATGAGCAGTTCTTC. It specifies CASGSYNEQFF.